This T cell receptor beta chain was profiled in a study of CXCR3-negative and CXCR3-positive naive CD8 T cells (dated by TCRdb to 2018 to 2020). About the study as a whole: Some 130 million TRB reads were obtained in total, roughly 1.5 +/- 0.3 million reads per library. Data from about 12 donors, pooled across two independent experiments, went into the diversity and physicochemical repertoire analyses. Naive subsets from about five donors and memory cells from 3 donors were included in the TRBV-TRBJ cluster analysis.

For every CD8+ T cell subset, approximately 300,000 cells were flow-sorted straight into RLT lysis buffer, and each subset was sorted in triplicate. To exclude memory contaminants, naive CD8+ T cells were stringently defined as CD45RO-CCR7+CD27+CD95-. Standard density gradient centrifugation was used to isolate peripheral blood mononuclear cells from buffy coats. A FACSAria III was used to flow-sort naive CXCR3-negative and CXCR3-positive CD8+ T cells. Total RNA was extracted from sorted cells using an RNeasy Mini Kit. A remark on this clonotype: This clone's antigen is unknown.

The sequencer was a NextSeq 550. The Human TCR Profiling Kit (MiLaboratory) was used to make UMI-labeled 5' RACE TRB cDNA libraries. cDNA synthesis used the entire amount of extracted RNA, and PCR amplification then used the entire amount of cDNA produced. Libraries were prepared in parallel with an identical number of PCR cycles. Per the authors' processing: MIGEC and MiXCR extracted about 53,000 +/- 10,000 unique UMI-labeled TRB cDNA molecules per library, requiring at least two reads per UMI. On average, roughly 40,000 +/- 10,000 functional in-frame TRB CDR3 nucleotide clonotypes lacking stop codons were found per library. After downsampling to 5000 UMI-labeled TRB molecules per sample, diversity metrics, including normalized Shannon-Wiener and Chao1, were computed in VDJtools. VDJtools was used to calculate clonotype-size-weighted physicochemical properties of the central five CDR3 residues, namely interaction energy, strength, volume and Kidera factor 4. Following reprocessing of the reads by TCRdb, the data hold one row per CDR3 protein sequence and no DNA is available. These V and J calls derive from TCRdb rather than the authors' analysis. This sample's listing comprises 65,000 to 95,000 distinct CDR3 sequences. Around 1.6% of the sample is held by the ten biggest clonotypes.

Results the study describes overall, beyond this receptor: Naive CXCR3-negative and CXCR3-positive cells from the same donor showed similar TRBV-TRBJ usage, whereas memory cells showed distinct patterns. Surface CD5, linked to self-reactivity in mice, was comparable between naive subsets; TCR interaction strength was therefore also inferred from TRB CDR3 physicochemical properties. TRB CDR3s from CXCR3-positive naive cells showed higher hydrophobicity (lower Kidera factor 4), lower energy, and higher strength and volume indices than CXCR3-negative naive cells. Comparably high repertoire diversity was found in both naive subsets, whereas much lower repertoire diversity was found in memory CD8+ T cells. Freshly isolated PBMCs were used for most assays because CXCR3 expression partially decreased after cryopreservation.

The specimen sequenced was naive CXCR3- CD8+ T cells from blood. The sample's cell subset or site label, in plain terms: CD45RO-CCR7+CD27+CD95- naive CD8+ T cells lacking CXCR3 (TNR3-). The sequence derives from a human donor in good health. Some clones in this sample may be carry-over from other donors' samples.

The CDR3 corresponds to CASSFPTSGGGMNTEAFF. In this chain, TRBV28 is recombined with TRBJ1-1; as DNA is missing, the TRBD1 call by TCRdb cannot be tested. CDR3 length: 18 amino acids, cysteine to phenylalanine. The entry carries no DNA sequence. From a lookup of the germline V gene, CDR1 and CDR2 are MDHEN and SYDVKM.